This passage covers 5 T cell receptor beta chains from one sample sequenced in a study of cytomegalovirus exposure and HLA in healthy donors. Profiled with immunoSEQ multiplex PCR; TCRdb holds only in-frame clones, not every one. The table includes 100,000 to 150,000 clones, 75% to 90% detected once. What was sequenced was PBMCs. Receptors originate from a woman under 30 in good health and CMV-seronegative.

In its sample, this clone was seen once. The identical CDR3 is also encoded by other nucleotide sequences in the sample. The chain recombines TRBV27 with TRBJ2-7, with 9 bases matching TRBD1. The CDR3 spans 14 residues. V lost 3 bases to trimming and J lost 3 bases; unmatched junction nucleotides: 3. Germline CDR1 is MNHEY and CDR2 is SMNVEV (reference sequence). This chain's CDR3 is CASSLGQGLYEQYF. The CDR3 DNA follows: TGTGCCAGCAGTTTGGGACAGGGCCTCTACGAGCAGTACTTC.

The chain couples TRBV7-2 to TRBJ2-7; TRBD1 agrees at 7 bases. Trimming removed 3 bases from V and 4 bases from J; junction bases left unmatched: 3. The CDR3 has 13 amino acids. Germline CDR1 and CDR2: SGHTA and FQGNSA. CDR3 DNA sequence: TGTGCCAGCAGCTTTATACAGGGGTACGAGCAGTACTTC. This translates into CASSFIQGYEQYF.

This clone occurred once. The J gene is TRBJ1-3, the V gene TRBV14; 8 bases match TRBD1. This CDR3 has 21 residues. V lost 4 bases to trimming and J lost 4 bases; unmatched junction nucleotides: 24. Germline V CDR1 and CDR2: SGHDN, FVKESK. In DNA form, the CDR3 reads TGTGCCAGCAGCCCTCCCCGTGGACAGGGACAAAGTACAATGGGGGGAAACACCATATATTTT. It encodes CASSPPRGQGQSTMGGNTIYF.

The chain uses TRBV27 and TRBJ2-7, with unresolved D. The V end was cut by 3 bases, the J end by 1 base, with 10 bases between. The CDR3 is 14 amino acids. The germline V gene encodes CDR1 MNHEY and CDR2 SMNVEV (reference sequence). CDR3 residues: CASSFNGRSYEQYF. Written as DNA, the CDR3 is TGTGCCAGCAGTTTCAATGGCCGATCCTACGAGCAGTACTTC.

In its sample, this clone was seen once. The V gene is TRBV6-4, the J gene TRBJ2-1; TRBD2 matches 9 bases. CDR1 MRHNA and CDR2 SNTAGT come from the germline V gene. The junction had 19 bases not matched to a gene; V was cut back by 2 bases and J by 8 bases. The CDR3 runs 19 residues. Written as DNA, the CDR3 is TGTGCCAGCAGTGACCCTTGCCCTATCCCGGGACTAGCATCCCATGAGCAGTTCTTC. Protein product: CASSDPCPIPGLASHEQFF.